These T cell receptor beta chains were read from a single sample in a study of T cells after yellow fever vaccination. TCRdb re-derived calls from the 5' RACE reads in MiXCR, one entry per CDR3 protein. The sample includes under 600,000 distinct CDR3 sequences, roughly 14% of them seen just once. The specimen comprised PBMCs, sampled on the day of the yellow fever booster vaccination. These receptors all stem from a man aged 25-45 years who received the YFV17D yellow fever vaccine. Each CDR3 is given with its conserved first and last residue. Each record gives: J gene, D gene, clone size, V gene, CDR3 protein, CDR3 DNA. D genes are given only for firm matches. Clone sizes are given selectively: once, few, many, or a class where the clone is expanded.

>TRBJ1-6|TRBD1|.|TRBV10-3
CAISESWDRGNSPLHF
TGTGCCATCAGTGAGTCTTGGGACAGGGGTAATTCACCCCTCCACTTT
>TRBJ2-7|.|few|TRBV7-2
CASSSSGRTSWEQYF
TGTGCCAGCAGCTCCTCCGGCCGTACCTCATGGGAGCAGTACTTC
>TRBJ2-2|.|.|TRBV2
CASILSGVGELFF
TGTGCCAGCATTCTCAGCGGCGTCGGGGAGCTGTTTTTT
>TRBJ1-5|TRBD1|.|TRBV6-5
CASSSGGLNQPQHF
TGTGCCAGCAGTTCAGGGGGCCTCAATCAGCCCCAGCATTTT
>TRBJ2-1|.|few|TRBV5-4
CASNPQGVGYNEQFF
TGTGCCAGCAATCCACAGGGAGTGGGTTACAATGAGCAGTTCTTC
>TRBJ2-1|.|.|TRBV5-4
CASSLVGAGSNEQFF
TGTGCCAGCAGCTTGGTCGGAGCGGGCTCCAATGAGCAGTTCTTC
>TRBJ2-5|.|.|TRBV5-1
CASRVSSSQETQYF
TGCGCCAGTAGAGTGTCAAGCTCCCAAGAGACCCAGTACTTC
>TRBJ1-1|.|few|TRBV29-1
CSALTAEAFF
TGCAGCGCCCTGACCGCTGAAGCTTTCTTT
>TRBJ1-6|.|.|TRBV7-2
CASSLVQDSPLHF
TGTGCCAGCAGCTTAGTGCAGGATTCACCCCTCCACTTT
>TRBJ1-2|.|few|TRBV5-1
CASSYIGTSNYGYTF
TGCGCCAGCAGCTACATCGGGACATCCAACTATGGCTACACCTTC
>TRBJ2-2|.|.|TRBV7-8
CASSLRTALSTGELFF
TGTGCCAGCAGCTTACGGACAGCCCTCTCCACCGGGGAGCTGTTTTTT
>TRBJ2-1|.|.|TRBV19
CASIGGSWVNEQFF
TGTGCCAGTATCGGGGGTAGCTGGGTAAATGAGCAGTTCTTC
>TRBJ2-1|TRBD2|few|TRBV5-1
CASSFQWREGHNEQFF
TGCGCCAGCAGCTTCCAGTGGCGGGAGGGCCACAATGAGCAGTTCTTC
>TRBJ2-7|.|many|TRBV7-2
CASSLERYEQYF
TGTGCCAGCAGCTTAGAACGGTACGAGCAGTACTTC
>TRBJ2-3|TRBD2|few|TRBV7-3
CASSTTKESGSSRQGTQYF
TGTGCCAGCAGCACAACCAAGGAGAGCGGGAGTAGTCGGCAGGGCACGCAGTATTTT
>TRBJ2-1|TRBD2|many|TRBV4-3
CASSQDTASGIYNEQFF
TGCGCCAGCAGCCAAGATACCGCTAGCGGGATTTACAATGAGCAGTTCTTC
>TRBJ1-6|.|many|TRBV12-3/TRBV12-4
CATTTRRDNSPLHF
TGTGCCACCACGACCCGTCGGGATAATTCACCCCTCCACTTT
>TRBJ2-3|TRBD2|.|TRBV10-3
CAINPSGRDTQYF
TGTGCCATCAATCCTAGCGGGAGGGATACGCAGTATTTT
>TRBJ2-7|.|few|TRBV3-1
CASSQLGEYEQYF
TGTGCCAGCAGCCAACTGGGAGAATACGAGCAGTACTTC
>TRBJ1-1|TRBD1|.|TRBV9
CASSPRQGETEAFF
TGTGCCAGCAGCCCACGACAGGGGGAAACTGAAGCTTTCTTT
>TRBJ2-1|.|.|TRBV19
CASSVRTFNEQFF
TGTGCCAGTAGTGTTCGGACGTTCAATGAGCAGTTCTTC
>TRBJ2-7|.|few|TRBV7-2
CASSWDGFNPSEQYF
TGTGCCAGCAGCTGGGACGGGTTCAACCCATCCGAGCAGTACTTC
>TRBJ2-7|.|.|TRBV27
CASSWGRDSYEQYF
TGTGCCAGCAGCTGGGGACGGGACTCCTACGAGCAGTACTTC
>TRBJ2-1|.|few|TRBV15
CATSRVERPNSYNEQFF
TGTGCCACCAGCAGAGTAGAGAGACCGAACTCCTACAATGAGCAGTTCTTC
>TRBJ2-7|TRBD2|few|TRBV20-1
CSASSSGTYEQYF
TGCAGTGCTAGCTCTAGCGGGACTTACGAGCAGTACTTC
>TRBJ1-4|.|few|TRBV30
CAWGSAGATNEKLFF
TGTGCCTGGGGCTCGGCGGGAGCAACTAATGAAAAACTGTTTTTT
>TRBJ1-5|.|few|TRBV6-2/TRBV6-3
CASNTQGSASVNQPQHF
TGTGCCAGCAATACACAGGGTTCCGCATCCGTCAATCAGCCCCAGCATTTT